This is a list of T cell receptor beta chains from one sample in a study of CD8 T cells in ankylosing spondylitis. Using its own MiXCR run on the 5' RACE reads, TCRdb lists one record per CDR3 protein. In the table there are approximately 250,000 distinct CDR3 sequences, more than 25% of which are singletons. Sequences were obtained from blood, either unsorted or a sorted T cell fraction (not recorded which). The receptors were sampled from a male donor with ankylosing spondylitis or in good health (not recorded which). The CDR3 runs from the conserved cysteine through the conserved F or W. Each record gives: D gene, V gene, clone size, J gene, CDR3 protein, CDR3 DNA. A D gene is named only where the DNA matches it firmly. Clone size is not always given. Where it is, it says once, few, many or a class for expanded clones.

D: -; V: TRBV29-1; size: few; J: TRBJ2-5; CDR3: CSATGGGFGETQYF; DNA: TGCAGCGCTACTGGAGGGGGCTTCGGGGAGACCCAGTACTTC
D: -; V: TRBV12-3/TRBV12-4; size: -; J: TRBJ1-2; CDR3: CASSSDGTGLFGYTF; DNA: TGTGCCAGCAGTTCCGACGGAACAGGGCTCTTCGGCTACACCTTC
D: TRBD2; V: TRBV29-1; size: few; J: TRBJ2-7; CDR3: CSVEGLAGNAYEQYF; DNA: TGCAGCGTTGAAGGACTAGCGGGGAACGCTTACGAGCAGTACTTC
D: TRBD1; V: TRBV7-2; size: few; J: TRBJ1-6; CDR3: CASSPGQGGNSPLHF; DNA: TGTGCCAGCAGCCCCGGACAGGGCGGAAATTCACCCCTCCACTTT
D: TRBD1; V: TRBV15; size: -; J: TRBJ2-1; CDR3: CATSSRTGPGNEQFF; DNA: TGTGCCACCAGCTCTCGGACAGGGCCGGGGAATGAGCAGTTCTTC
D: TRBD2; V: TRBV6-1; size: -; J: TRBJ2-1; CDR3: CASSLLAAAYNEQFF; DNA: TGTGCCAGCAGCCTACTAGCGGCCGCCTACAATGAGCAGTTCTTC
D: -; V: TRBV20-1; size: few; J: TRBJ2-5; CDR3: CSARHLETQYF; DNA: TGCAGTGCTAGACATCTAGAGACCCAGTACTTC
D: -; V: TRBV20-1; size: -; J: TRBJ2-3; CDR3: CSARRLPIATDTQYF; DNA: TGCAGTGCTAGGCGACTACCCATAGCCACAGATACGCAGTATTTT
D: -; V: TRBV6-5; size: few; J: TRBJ2-5; CDR3: CASSLGQNVETQYF; DNA: TGTGCCAGCAGTTTAGGGCAGAATGTAGAGACCCAGTACTTC
D: -; V: TRBV5-1; size: few; J: TRBJ2-1; CDR3: CASSFGSVPANNEQFF; DNA: TGCGCCAGCAGCTTTGGCTCGGTGCCAGCGAACAATGAGCAGTTCTTC
D: TRBD1; V: TRBV12-3/TRBV12-4; size: -; J: TRBJ1-5; CDR3: CASSLEGGHQPQHF; DNA: TGTGCCAGCAGTTTAGAAGGGGGCCATCAGCCCCAGCATTTT
D: -; V: TRBV9; size: -; J: TRBJ2-7; CDR3: CASSPTATGVVGEQYF; DNA: TGTGCCAGCAGCCCAACCGCTACGGGGGTAGTAGGGGAGCAGTACTTC
D: -; V: TRBV28; size: once; J: TRBJ1-5; CDR3: CASSLLGLQPQHF; DNA: TGTGCCAGCAGTTTACTCGGACTACAGCCCCAGCATTTT
D: -; V: TRBV4-2; size: few; J: TRBJ2-1; CDR3: CASSQDPGAREQFF; DNA: TGTGCCAGCAGCCAAGATCCGGGGGCGCGTGAGCAGTTCTTC
D: -; V: TRBV12-3/TRBV12-4; size: -; J: TRBJ1-5; CDR3: CASSLSENQPQHF; DNA: TGTGCCAGCAGTTTATCGGAAAATCAGCCCCAGCATTTT
D: -; V: TRBV27; size: few; J: TRBJ2-6; CDR3: CASSLMSKVSGANVLTF; DNA: TGTGCCAGCAGTTTAATGTCGAAGGTCTCTGGGGCCAACGTCCTGACTTTC
D: TRBD2; V: TRBV5-6; size: few; J: TRBJ2-1; CDR3: CASSGGTSILGEQFF; DNA: TGTGCCAGCAGCGGCGGGACTAGTATTCTTGGTGAGCAGTTCTTC
D: TRBD1; V: TRBV12-3/TRBV12-4; size: -; J: TRBJ1-2; CDR3: CASSLPAGGGYTF; DNA: TGTGCCAGCAGTTTACCGGCAGGGGGTGGCTACACCTTC
D: -; V: TRBV29-1; size: -; J: TRBJ2-7; CDR3: CSVEERVEQYF; DNA: TGCAGCGTTGAAGAGAGGGTTGAGCAGTACTTC
D: -; V: TRBV5-1; size: few; J: TRBJ2-3; CDR3: CASSLEPGHSDTQYF; DNA: TGCGCCAGCAGCTTAGAACCGGGACATTCAGATACGCAGTATTTT
D: TRBD1; V: TRBV27; size: once; J: TRBJ2-1; CDR3: CASSSGQGPYNELFF; DNA: TGTGCCAGCAGTTCCGGACAGGGGCCCTACAATGAGCTGTTCTTC
D: TRBD2; V: TRBV5-6; size: -; J: TRBJ2-1; CDR3: CASSFWGGNEQFF; DNA: TGTGCCAGCAGCTTTTGGGGGGGCAATGAGCAGTTCTTC
D: TRBD1; V: TRBV4-1; size: few; J: TRBJ1-5; CDR3: CASSQVPGQGGQPQHF; DNA: TGCGCCAGCAGCCAAGTACCGGGACAGGGGGGTCAGCCCCAGCATTTT
D: TRBD1; V: TRBV11-2; size: -; J: TRBJ2-7; CDR3: CASSLGNTGDEQYF; DNA: TGTGCCAGCAGCTTAGGGAATACAGGGGACGAGCAGTACTTC
D: -; V: TRBV12-3/TRBV12-4; size: few; J: TRBJ1-2; CDR3: CASSPRSYGYTF; DNA: TGTGCCAGCAGTCCACGTTCGTATGGCTACACCTTC
D: -; V: TRBV12-3/TRBV12-4; size: -; J: TRBJ1-1; CDR3: CASSPRDTNTEAFF; DNA: TGTGCCAGCAGTCCCAGGGACACGAACACTGAAGCTTTCTTT
D: TRBD1; V: TRBV6-5; size: -; J: TRBJ2-7; CDR3: CASSYQGQVYEQYF; DNA: TGTGCCAGCAGTTACCAGGGACAGGTGTACGAGCAGTACTTC
D: -; V: TRBV25-1; size: -; J: TRBJ2-7; CDR3: CASRLGQREEQYF; DNA: TGTGCCAGCAGATTGGGGCAAAGGGAGGAGCAGTACTTC
D: -; V: TRBV10-3; size: -; J: TRBJ2-7; CDR3: CATLAGHGSSYEQYF; DNA: TGTGCCACCCTTGCCGGACACGGAAGCTCCTACGAGCAGTACTTC
D: -; V: TRBV7-7; size: -; J: TRBJ2-5; CDR3: CASSPVVGKQETQYF; DNA: TGTGCCAGCAGCCCCGTGGTTGGCAAGCAAGAGACCCAGTACTTC
D: -; V: TRBV5-5; size: -; J: TRBJ2-2; CDR3: CASSPIGAAYDGELFF; DNA: TGTGCCAGCAGCCCCATAGGTGCAGCGTACGACGGGGAGCTGTTTTTT
D: TRBD2; V: TRBV29-1; size: few; J: TRBJ2-7; CDR3: CSVQEGHSGGSYEQYF; DNA: TGCAGCGTTCAGGAGGGCCATAGCGGGGGGTCCTACGAGCAGTACTTC
D: -; V: TRBV5-6; size: -; J: TRBJ2-4; CDR3: CASSPLGSTTKNIQYF; DNA: TGTGCCAGCAGCCCCCTGGGAAGTACCACGAAAAACATTCAGTACTTC
D: -; V: TRBV6-5; size: few; J: TRBJ2-7; CDR3: CASSYRRDGLYEQYF; DNA: TGTGCCAGCAGTTACCGCCGGGACGGACTCTACGAGCAGTACTTC
D: -; V: TRBV12-3/TRBV12-4; size: few; J: TRBJ1-2; CDR3: CASSLGRGGYTF; DNA: TGTGCCAGCAGTTTAGGAAGGGGGGGCTACACCTTC
D: -; V: TRBV5-6; size: few; J: TRBJ1-2; CDR3: CASSLWPPRGGYTF; DNA: TGTGCCAGCAGTCTATGGCCCCCTCGCGGAGGCTACACCTTC
D: -; V: TRBV29-1; size: many; J: TRBJ2-3; CDR3: CSVEGAQATDTQYF; DNA: TGCAGCGTTGAAGGGGCACAGGCCACAGATACGCAGTATTTT
D: -; V: TRBV3-1; size: -; J: TRBJ2-5; CDR3: CASSHFSETVDYGDPETQYF; DNA: TGTGCCAGCAGCCACTTCTCTGAGACAGTGGACTACGGGGATCCAGAGACCCAGTACTTC
D: -; V: TRBV15; size: -; J: TRBJ2-7; CDR3: CATSIGQASSYEQYF; DNA: TGTGCCACCAGCATCGGGCAGGCGAGCTCCTACGAGCAGTACTTC
D: -; V: TRBV20-1; size: few; J: TRBJ1-1; CDR3: CSARDWGRTEAFF; DNA: TGCAGTGCTAGAGATTGGGGACGGACTGAAGCTTTCTTT
D: TRBD2; V: TRBV6-1; size: -; J: TRBJ2-2; CDR3: CASMAGGRGTGELFF; DNA: TGTGCCAGCATGGCGGGGGGGCGCGGCACCGGGGAGCTGTTTTTT
D: -; V: TRBV20-1; size: -; J: TRBJ1-5; CDR3: CSAGLGGQPQHF; DNA: TGCAGTGCTGGATTGGGGGGGCAGCCCCAGCATTTT
D: TRBD2; V: TRBV10-3; size: few; J: TRBJ2-1; CDR3: CAIRGTSGLNEQFF; DNA: TGTGCCATCAGGGGGACTAGCGGGCTCAATGAGCAGTTCTTC
D: -; V: TRBV15; size: -; J: TRBJ2-1; CDR3: CATSTLYLGQFF; DNA: TGTGCCACCAGCACCCTTTACCTTGGGCAGTTCTTC
D: -; V: TRBV20-1; size: many; J: TRBJ2-5; CDR3: CSACMVARETQYF; DNA: TGCAGTGCCTGCATGGTGGCTAGGGAGACCCAGTACTTC
D: -; V: TRBV7-9; size: few; J: TRBJ1-6; CDR3: CASSFYQGSYNSPLHF; DNA: TGTGCCAGCAGCTTTTATCAGGGATCCTATAATTCACCCCTCCACTTT
D: -; V: TRBV29-1; size: -; J: TRBJ2-5; CDR3: CSVVGGGGKETQYF; DNA: TGCAGCGTTGTCGGCGGAGGGGGGAAAGAGACCCAGTACTTC
D: -; V: TRBV6-5; size: few; J: TRBJ2-7; CDR3: CASSYRGTPDNEQYF; DNA: TGTGCCAGCAGTTACAGGGGGACTCCTGACAACGAGCAGTACTTC
D: TRBD2; V: TRBV4-1; size: few; J: TRBJ2-5; CDR3: CASGTSGDQETQYF; DNA: TGCGCCAGCGGGACTAGCGGGGACCAAGAGACCCAGTACTTC
D: TRBD1; V: TRBV5-1; size: -; J: TRBJ2-1; CDR3: CASSPDRVGNEQFF; DNA: TGCGCCAGCAGCCCCGACAGGGTGGGCAATGAGCAGTTCTTC
D: -; V: TRBV20-1; size: few; J: TRBJ1-2; CDR3: CSARDLSRGPYGYTF; DNA: TGCAGTGCTAGAGATCTCTCGAGGGGCCCTTATGGCTACACCTTC
D: TRBD1; V: TRBV29-1; size: few; J: TRBJ1-3; CDR3: CSVETGERGNTIYF; DNA: TGCAGCGTTGAGACAGGGGAAAGAGGAAACACCATATATTTT
D: TRBD2; V: TRBV12-3/TRBV12-4; size: -; J: TRBJ2-1; CDR3: CASSFPLQRLAGLYNEQFF; DNA: TGTGCCAGCAGTTTCCCCCTCCAACGACTAGCGGGGCTTTACAATGAGCAGTTCTTC
D: -; V: TRBV6-5; size: -; J: TRBJ1-3; CDR3: CASSYGTGSGNTIYF; DNA: TGTGCCAGCAGTTACGGGACTGGCTCTGGAAACACCATATATTTT